The source of this T cell receptor (beta chain) is a study of beta chain features in type 1 diabetes. Study background: Age, gender and cell yields were alike across patients and healthy donors. Over all samples combined, over 85 million sorted cells were examined.

The V end was cut by 4 bases, the J end by 4 bases, with 17 bases between. Germline assignment: CDR1 SGHRS and CDR2 YFSETQ. This CDR3 spans 15 amino acids. CD45RO/CCR7/CD25/CD127/CD95/CD27 sorting isolated CD4+ naive, central memory, regulatory and stem cell-like memory cells. The study, taken as a whole, reports: The study found moderately but significantly shorter TCRB CDR3s in all four CD4+ subsets of Type 1 diabetes patients.

Notes on this clone: Its antigen is currently unknown.

What was sequenced were expressed TCRB transcripts, since all of the isolated RNA had been reverse transcribed. Only in-frame clones appear in the TCRdb table, and some are missing; sequencing was by immunoSEQ multiplex PCR. The sample lists hundreds of thousands of clones, under 13% occurring once. Sequenced input: naive CD4+ T cells from blood. The TCR was taken from a man under 40 with type 1 diabetes. The chain uses TRBV5-1 and TRBJ1-2, with a possible D match to TRBD1 (6 bases). The CDR3 DNA follows: TGCGCCAGCAGCCACGCCACAGGGAATGTCTATGGCTACACCTTC. As protein: CASSHATGNVYGYTF.